Listed below are T cell receptor beta chains from one sample, sequenced in a study of blood T cell repertoires in COVID-19. Method: immunoSEQ multiplex PCR; TCRdb's copy keeps in-frame clones and lacks some. The repertoire has some 82,000 clones, 90% to 95% of them found once; the top ten carry 1.5% to 2%. Sequencing was done on a sample of peripheral blood. The origin of the receptors is a woman between 45 and 60 years old in a cohort sampled during active COVID-19. Each CDR3 is given with its conserved first and last residue. A D gene is named only where the DNA matches it firmly.

V: TRBV5-4; D: TRBD2; J: TRBJ2-1; CDR3: CASSLPAGGFNEQFF
V: TRBV7-2; D: TRBD2; J: TRBJ2-3; CDR3: CASSFVAGDPDTQYF
V: TRBV5-4; D: NA; J: TRBJ2-2; CDR3: CASTRGGGGFPGELFF
V: TRBV7-3; D: TRBD1; J: TRBJ1-5; CDR3: CASSIQGALGNQPQHF
V: TRBV20-1; D: NA; J: TRBJ2-1; CDR3: CSASLRVNEQFF
V: TRBV7-2; D: NA; J: TRBJ1-2; CDR3: CASSRDRYGYTF
V: TRBV4-1; D: NA; J: TRBJ1-1; CDR3: CASSQVRGMNTEAFF
V: TRBV6-2/TRBV6-3; D: TRBD2; J: TRBJ2-7; CDR3: CASSYSMGGRGSSYEQYF
V: TRBV11-2; D: NA; J: TRBJ2-5; CDR3: CASSLSPGVQETQYF
V: TRBV18; D: NA; J: TRBJ2-5; CDR3: CASSPRTEGETQYF
V: TRBV6-6; D: NA; J: TRBJ1-3; CDR3: CAVFSGNTIYF
V: TRBV6-5; D: TRBD1; J: TRBJ1-1; CDR3: CASTRGDRANTEAFF
V: TRBV29-1; D: TRBD2; J: TRBJ2-7; CDR3: CSGGDYPREQYF
V: TRBV2; D: NA; J: TRBJ1-4; CDR3: CASNRERTNEKLFF
V: TRBV12-3/TRBV12-4; D: NA; J: TRBJ1-2; CDR3: CASSRGGDYGYTF
V: TRBV28; D: NA; J: TRBJ2-3; CDR3: CASSLGEVTDTQYF
V: TRBV6-6; D: TRBD2; J: TRBJ2-7; CDR3: CASSFPLAGEYEQYF
V: TRBV18; D: NA; J: TRBJ2-3; CDR3: CASSGGLDTQYF
V: TRBV12-3/TRBV12-4; D: NA; J: TRBJ1-1; CDR3: CASSLNRNTEAFF
V: TRBV7-7; D: TRBD2; J: TRBJ2-1; CDR3: CASSFGLAGDFDEQFF